This T cell receptor (beta chain) appears in the sequencing data of a study of PD-1 blockade in mismatch repair-deficient tumors (TCRdb year 2017). Some background on the complete study: Between late 2013 and late 2016, the trial enrolled approximately 86 consecutive patients with eleven to twelve types of mismatch repair-deficient cancer, all of whom had received prior treatment and were progressing. Deep sequencing of TCR CDR3 regions was used to track tumor-associated T cell clones in peripheral blood of patients responding to PD-1 blockade. General findings and caveats noted by the study authors: After pembrolizumab, tumor-resident clones, which were often undetectable in blood before treatment, expanded rapidly and then contracted, generally ahead of radiologic responses.

For every enrolled patient, mismatch repair deficiency was confirmed by either polymerase chain reaction or immunohistochemistry. A few patients who responded to pembrolizumab therapy underwent TCR sequencing. In the phase II trial, pembrolizumab PD-1 blockade was tested prospectively in advanced mismatch repair-deficient cancers, no matter which tissue of origin the cancers came from. Peripheral blood T cell samples were collected serially, before PD-1 blockade began and at several time points afterward. Blood sampling times were expressed in weeks after the first pembrolizumab dose. A distance of 11 bases separates the germline ends of V and J, which lose 6 bases and 5 bases respectively. The CDR3 covers 13 residues, taking in both the cysteine and the phenylalanine. Of the read, only the CDR3 DNA is kept; its 39 bases are in frame from base 1. CDR1 WSHSY and CDR2 SAAADI were looked up in the germline V gene.

To note about this clone: Its antigen is currently not known. Base qualities were left out, and no much larger clone turns up one base away.

The library came from the immunoSEQ multiplex PCR assay. This is the immuneACCESS table as TCRdb keeps it, with only in-frame sequences that have V and J called. A part of the clones is gone; compared with another copy, unresolved V genes explain less than half, and the rest is unexplained. The sample data list approximately 40,000 clones, and around 75% of these were observed just once. The ten most abundant clones make up approximately 22% of the sample. The sequencing here drew on peripheral blood, taken 4 weeks after starting pembrolizumab. The receptor chain draws on TRBV10-2 and TRBJ2-1; the D gene cannot be resolved reliably. The origin of this receptor is an adult with mismatch repair-deficient cancer. The nucleotide sequence reads TGCGCCAGCAGAGGACCAGTAGACAATGAGCAGTTCTTC. This sequence encodes CASRGPVDNEQFF.